This T cell receptor (beta chain) was identified in a study of CD8 T cells in ankylosing spondylitis. In its sample, this clonotype was seen many times. Antigen: not known. Researchers built TCR beta libraries using quantitative 5'-RACE with molecular barcodes. Using its own MiXCR run on the 5' RACE reads, TCRdb lists one record per CDR3 protein. The table includes a few hundred thousand distinct CDR3 sequences, roughly 10% detected once. Overall study findings and caveats: Reported data indicate significant enrichment of disease-linked clones within matched ankylosing spondylitis synovial fluid. Within ankylosing spondylitis blood, a TCR beta motif made up of fewer than ten highly homologous variants appeared to be characteristic. CD8+ by phenotype, disease-linked clones were relatively rare in peripheral blood.

V was trimmed by 7 bases and J by 0 bases, leaving 8 bases between them. This CDR3 spans 13 amino acids. Germline CDR1 is SGHRS and CDR2 is YFSETQ. The sequence was collected from a male donor with ankylosing spondylitis or in good health (not recorded which). J is TRBJ2-4 and V is TRBV5-1; the D is unclear. What was sequenced was blood, either unsorted or a sorted T cell fraction (not recorded which). This CDR3 is CASYGEAKNIQYF. CDR3 nucleotides: TGCGCCAGCTACGGTGAAGCCAAAAACATTCAGTACTTC.